Below are 28 T cell receptor beta chains sequenced from a single sample in a study of OX40 agonist ivuxolimab in advanced cancers. Libraries were prepared by immunoSEQ multiplex PCR; TCRdb keeps only in-frame clonotypes and omits some of them. The sample consists of nearly 80,000 clones, approximately 94% of them appearing once. The input for sequencing was CD4+ or CD8+ T cells sorted from blood, taken in a trial of the OX40 agonist ivuxolimab. Receptors were obtained from an adult with an advanced solid tumor such as melanoma, head and neck, liver or kidney cancer.

V and J are TRBV27 and TRBJ2-1; TRBD1 is a possible D gene (6 bases). The CDR3 runs 13 residues. Deletions cut 3 bases from V and 3 bases from J, with 6 bases between. Germline V CDR1 and CDR2: MNHEY, SMNVEV (reference sequence). In nucleotides, the CDR3 is TGTGCCAGCAGTTTGACAGGCTACAATGAGCAGTTCTTC. The encoded protein is CASSLTGYNEQFF.

CDR3 loop: CSVAGGEDEKLFF. The CDR3 DNA reads as TGCAGCGTTGCAGGGGGTGAGGATGAAAAACTGTTTTTT. This chain uses TRBV29-1 with TRBJ1-4; the match to TRBD1 covers 7 bases. CDR1 is SQVTM and CDR2 is ANQGSEA in the germline V gene. The CDR3 totals 13 residues. V was pared by 4 bases and J by 6 bases, with 5 bases of the junction left unmatched.

The chain links TRBV4-1 to TRBJ2-7, with D possibly matching TRBD2 (5 bases). The CDR3 runs to 14 residues. The germline V and J ends were trimmed by 3 bases and 1 base, with 10 bases remaining between them. Germline V gene data show CDR1 as MGHRA and CDR2 as YSYEKL. The CDR3 DNA is TGCGCCAGCAGCCAGGTAGGAGGATCCTACGAGCAGTACTTC. This encodes CASSQVGGSYEQYF.

The chain combines TRBV6-5 with TRBJ2-3, with TRBD2 matching 8 bases. This CDR3 is 15 amino acids long. V trimming: 8 bases; J trimming: 2 bases; junction bases outside the gene matches: 9. CDR1 MNHEY and CDR2 SVGAGI come from the germline V gene. CDR3 bases: TGTGCCAGCGGCCTTAGCGGGGAGTCCACAGATACGCAGTATTTT. Protein product: CASGLSGESTDTQYF.

This clone was seen a single time. J is TRBJ2-7 and V is TRBV5-1; D gene uncertain. Germline lookup yields CDR1 SGHRS and CDR2 YFSETQ. CDR3 size: 13 residues. The ends were cut back, 0 bases at V and 3 bases at J, with 7 bases in the middle. The CDR3 loop reads CASSLERNYEQYF. CDR3 coding DNA: TGCGCCAGCAGCTTGGAACGTAACTACGAGCAGTACTTC.

The gene calls are TRBV2 and TRBJ2-7; 7 bases fit TRBD2. Germline V gene lookup returns CDR1 SNHLY and CDR2 FYNNEI. The CDR3 is made up of 15 amino acids. V was clipped by 8 bases and J by 2 bases; unmatched bases: 12. The CDR3 loop reads CASPKIAGPAYEQYF. CDR3 DNA sequence: TGTGCCAGCCCGAAAATAGCGGGCCCTGCCTACGAGCAGTACTTC.

CDR3 coding DNA: TGTGCCAGTAGTCCGGGACTAGCGGGATACAATGAGCAGTTCTTC. Translating it yields CASSPGLAGYNEQFF. The J gene is TRBJ2-1, the V gene TRBV19; TRBD2 agrees at 13 bases. The CDR3 runs to 15 residues. V shed 5 bases, J shed 4 bases, and the junction held 2 bases outside the gene matches. Germline V gene sequence: CDR1 LNHDA, CDR2 SQIVND (reference sequence). Full variable domain (outside the CDR3, taken from reference TRBV19 and TRBJ2-1): DGGITQSPKYLFRKEGQNVTLSCEQNLNHDAMYWYRQDPGQGLRLIYYSQIVNDFQKGDIAEGYSVSREKKESFPLTVTSAQKNPTAFYLCASSPGLAGYNEQFFGPGTRLTVL.

The rearrangement joins TRBV11-2 to TRBJ2-5; 13 nucleotides align to TRBD2. CDR3 length: 16 amino acids. The V gene end was trimmed by 4 bases and the J gene end by 0 bases; junction bases not matched to a gene: 2. The V gene's germline CDR1 is SGHAT and CDR2 FQNNGV. The CDR3: CASSSLAGGYQETQYF. CDR3 sequence (DNA): TGTGCCAGCAGCTCACTAGCGGGGGGGTACCAAGAGACCCAGTACTTC.

The genes are TRBV7-3 and TRBJ1-2; D may be TRBD1 (6 bases). The CDR3 loop spans 16 amino acids. Deletions cut 4 bases from V and 3 bases from J, with 18 bases between. CDR1 and CDR2 (germline): SGHTA, FQGTGA. CDR3 sequence: CASSSTGQSGDYGYTF. In nucleotides, the CDR3 is TGTGCCAGCAGCTCTACAGGACAGTCCGGCGACTATGGCTACACCTTC.

This chain links TRBV9 with TRBJ2-2; 10 bases line up with TRBD1. Looked up from germline, CDR1 is SGDLS and CDR2 is YYNGEE. J gave up 3 bases and V 6 bases, and 11 bases lay outside the gene matches. The CDR3 loop spans 17 amino acids. The CDR3 sequence: CASKDGTGVVDTGELFF. In DNA, the CDR3 is TGTGCCAGCAAGGACGGGACAGGGGTTGTTGACACCGGGGAGCTGTTTTTT.

The genes are TRBV6-5 and TRBJ1-4; a weak D match, TRBD1 (6 bases). CDR3 size: 14 residues. CDR1 MNHEY and CDR2 SVGAGI come from the germline V gene. The V and J ends lost 4 bases and 7 bases respectively, with 13 bases between them. The CDR3 region is CASSFGQGSEKLFF. The CDR3 DNA reads as TGTGCCAGCAGTTTCGGGCAGGGGAGTGAAAAACTGTTTTTT.

The rearrangement links TRBV27 to TRBJ2-7, with 8 bases aligning to TRBD2. The J segment lost 3 bases and the V segment lost 4 bases, leaving 11 bases of the junction unmatched. The V gene's germline CDR1 is MNHEY and CDR2 SMNVEV (reference sequence). The CDR3 is 16 residues long. CDR3 amino acids: CASSSLSGSAIYEQYF. In DNA, the CDR3 is TGTGCCAGCAGTTCACTCAGCGGGAGCGCCATCTACGAGCAGTACTTC.

This clone is large. J is TRBJ1-5 and V is TRBV7-8, with D tentatively TRBD1 (6 bases). This CDR3 is 16 amino acids long. With 3 bases removed from V and 4 bases from J, the gap between germline ends came to 16 bases. CDR1 and CDR2 (germline): SGHVS, FQNEAQ. CDR3 in amino acids: CASSLADRATNQPQHF. The DNA for the CDR3 is TGTGCCAGCAGCTTGGCGGACAGAGCTACAAATCAGCCCCAGCATTTT.

This clone came up once. The chain links TRBV7-9 to TRBJ2-5; possibly TRBD1 for D (5 bases). The last part of the DNA fits TRBJ2-7 better; the J call may be wrong. The CDR3 contains 14 residues. Germline CDR1 SEHNR, CDR2 FQNEAQ (reference sequence). The CDR3 region is CASSLGQGGDEQYF. DNA for the CDR3: TGTGCCAGCAGCTTAGGGCAGGGTGGCGACGAGCAGTACTTC.

The V gene is TRBV6-5, the J gene TRBJ2-5; no clear D gene. The DNA end favors TRBJ2-7, so the J call may be wrong. In germline, CDR1 is MNHEY, CDR2 SVGAGI. The CDR3 spans 14 residues. CDR3 sequence reads: CASRLGKGTNEQYF. DNA of the CDR3: TGTGCCAGCAGGCTCGGTAAGGGAACAAACGAGCAGTACTTC.

A note on this clone: Germline is not matched at one junction end, which may reflect a read error. The chain employs TRBV11-1 and TRBJ2-7, with D perhaps TRBD2 (6 bases). Germline V gives CDR1 SGHAT, CDR2 FQDESV (reference sequence). The CDR3 is 12 residues long. CDR3 nucleotides: TGTGCCAGCCGACCGAAGTGGGGGACTGTTCACTTC. Its translation is CASRPKWGTVHF.

The V gene is TRBV19, the J gene TRBJ2-3, with D uncertain. The CDR3 covers 15 residues. Germline loops: CDR1 LNHDA, CDR2 SQIVND (reference sequence). V lost 5 bases and J 0 bases, leaving 12 bases between the germline ends. CDR3 amino acids: CASSSFFSSTDTQYF. In DNA, the CDR3 is TGTGCCAGTAGTTCCTTTTTCTCTAGCACAGATACGCAGTATTTT. The full variable domain, in which reference TRBV19 and TRBJ2-3 provide the parts outside the CDR3, is DGGITQSPKYLFRKEGQNVTLSCEQNLNHDAMYWYRQDPGQGLRLIYYSQIVNDFQKGDIAEGYSVSREKKESFPLTVTSAQKNPTAFYLCASSSFFSSTDTQYFGPGTRLTVL.

The V and J genes are TRBV28 and TRBJ1-5; D remains ambiguous. Germline-derived CDR1 and CDR2 are MDHEN and SYDVKM. The CDR3 totals 14 residues. V was pared by 2 bases and J by 1 base, with 6 bases between. The CDR3: CASSLGQSNQPQHF. CDR3 coding DNA: TGTGCCAGCAGTTTAGGGCAGAGCAATCAGCCCCAGCATTTT.

The gene calls are TRBV10-3 and TRBJ2-7; the D gene is possibly TRBD2 (6 bases). CDR1 is ENHRY, CDR2 SYGVKD, per germline. The V end was cut by 0 bases, the J end by 6 bases, with 12 bases between. The CDR3 spans 14 residues. CDR3 region: CAISESTLGGEQYF. In DNA form, the CDR3 reads TGTGCCATCAGTGAGTCGACTCTGGGGGGCGAGCAGTACTTC.

This chain connects TRBV18 to TRBJ1-1; 10 bases agree with TRBD1. V was clipped by 2 bases and J by 0 bases; unmatched bases: 3. The germline CDR1 and CDR2 sequences are KGHSH and LQKENI. The CDR3 totals 16 residues. CDR3 in amino acids: CASSPSGTGVNTEAFF. CDR3 coding DNA: TGTGCCAGCTCACCAAGTGGGACAGGGGTGAACACTGAAGCTTTCTTT.

Of note for this clone: A read error may produce the germline difference seen at one junction end. This chain uses TRBV7-9 with TRBJ1-4, with 7 bases lining up with TRBD1. The CDR3 contains 11 residues. The germline gives CDR1 SEHNR, CDR2 FQNEAQ (reference sequence). CDR3 nucleotides: TGTGCCAGCAGCGCCGGACAGGAAGTCCTTTGG. Encoded protein: CASSAGQEVLW.

This chain links TRBV12-5 with TRBJ1-1, with a weak D call TRBD1 (5 bases). The germline V gene encodes CDR1 LGHNT and CDR2 FRNRAP. Trimming pared 3 bases from V and 10 bases from J, leaving 15 bases between. The CDR3 is 13 amino acids. Here the CDR3 DNA reads TGTGCTAGTGGTTTAGGGGCAGGGTATTTAGCTTTCTTT. It specifies CASGLGAGYLAFF.

V is TRBV14 and J is TRBJ2-5, with 7 bases matching TRBD2. This CDR3 is 14 amino acids long. Per the germline V gene, CDR1 is SGHDN and CDR2 is FVKESK. The J segment lost 5 bases and the V segment lost 0 bases, leaving 3 bases of the junction unmatched. CDR3 amino acids: CASSQDSGWETQYF. CDR3 in DNA: TGTGCCAGCAGCCAAGATAGCGGGTGGGAGACCCAGTACTTC.

The genes are TRBV29-1 and TRBJ1-4; no firm D call. The germline V gene encodes CDR1 SQVTM and CDR2 ANQGSEA. Trimming removed 0 bases from V and 1 base from J, with 9 bases in between. CDR3 size: 15 residues. This CDR3 reads CSVEDMLGTNEKLFF. The CDR3 nucleotides read TGCAGCGTTGAAGATATGTTGGGAACTAATGAAAAACTGTTTTTT.

The V call is TRBV7-6, the J call TRBJ2-3, with 7 nucleotides matching TRBD2. Germline V CDR1 and CDR2: SGHVS, FNYEAQ. J was trimmed by 4 bases and V by 5 bases; bases with no gene match: 9. The length of the CDR3 is 15 residues. CDR3 protein: CASSLRGGGPDTQYF. CDR3 nucleotides: TGTGCCAGCAGCCTGCGCGGGGGTGGCCCAGATACGCAGTATTTT.

The chain is built from TRBV7-9 and TRBJ2-7, with a tentative D call TRBD1 (6 bases). This CDR3 region has 14 residues. V lost 7 bases and J 0 bases, leaving 13 bases between the germline ends. CDR1 SEHNR and CDR2 FQNEAQ come from the germline V gene (reference sequence). CDR3 protein: CASTSTGLSYEQYF. CDR3 DNA sequence: TGTGCCAGCACCTCAACAGGGCTCTCCTACGAGCAGTACTTC.

A few counts support this clone. CDR3 in amino acids: CASSQDLELNSPLHF. As DNA, the CDR3 is TGTGCCAGCAGCCAAGACTTGGAACTGAATTCACCCCTCCACTTT. The gene calls are TRBV4-2 and TRBJ1-6; D uncertain. CDR3 length: 15 residues. Between the trimmed V and J ends, which lost 0 bases and 7 bases, there was a span of 10 bases. Looked up from germline, CDR1 is LGHNA and CDR2 is YNFKEQ.

This chain joins TRBV7-3 and TRBJ2-2, with 8 bases that match TRBD2. The CDR3 covers 14 residues. The ends lost 5 bases at V and 4 bases at J; junction bases unmatched: 3. Germline V gives CDR1 SGHTA, CDR2 FQGTGA. This chain's CDR3 is CASSPGGSTGELFF. CDR3 bases: TGTGCCAGCAGCCCGGGGGGGTCCACCGGGGAGCTGTTTTTT.